This T cell receptor (beta chain) was captured in a study of CD8+CD57+ T cells in acquired aplastic anemia. Study information: CD4+ and CD8+ cells, once sorted, gave DNA averaging roughly 3.2 ug.

The TCR beta profiling, which covered VDJ combination and CDR3 sequence, was carried out using genomic DNA as the template. TCRdb redid the calling of the reads with MiXCR, one entry per CDR3 protein. The data contain about 180,000 distinct CDR3 sequences, about 47% of them singletons. Study-wide findings and caveats: Overlap between patients and controls comprised about 28 CD8+ CDR3 sequences.

As concerns this clonotype: Its antigen is currently unknown.

The CDR3 sequence is 15 residues long. Trimming cost V 2 bases and J 5 bases, with 16 bases left between them. Germline CDR1 and CDR2: SGDLS and YYNGEE. The chain carries TRBV9 and TRBJ1-2, with D possibly TRBD1 on 5 matching bases. The sequence was collected from a human donor in good health. The sequenced sample consisted of sorted CD4+, CD8+, or CD8+CD57+ T cells (not recorded which) from PBMCs. CDR3 nucleotides: TGTGCCAGCAGCGTTGGGCGCGGGGGGAATTATGGCTACACCTTC. Translating it yields CASSVGRGGNYGYTF.